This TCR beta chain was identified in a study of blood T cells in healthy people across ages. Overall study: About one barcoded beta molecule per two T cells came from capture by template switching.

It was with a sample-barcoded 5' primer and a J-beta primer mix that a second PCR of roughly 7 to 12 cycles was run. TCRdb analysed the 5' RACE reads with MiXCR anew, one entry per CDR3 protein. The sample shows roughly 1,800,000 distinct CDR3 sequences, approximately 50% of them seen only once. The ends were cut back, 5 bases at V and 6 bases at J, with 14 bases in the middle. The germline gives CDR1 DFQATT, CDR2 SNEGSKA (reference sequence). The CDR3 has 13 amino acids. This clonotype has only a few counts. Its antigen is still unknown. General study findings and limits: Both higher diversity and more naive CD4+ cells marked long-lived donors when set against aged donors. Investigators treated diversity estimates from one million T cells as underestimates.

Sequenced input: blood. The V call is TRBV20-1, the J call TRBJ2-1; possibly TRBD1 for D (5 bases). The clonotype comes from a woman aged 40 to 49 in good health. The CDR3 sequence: CSAPVTVSNEQFF. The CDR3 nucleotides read TGCAGTGCTCCCGTGACAGTAAGCAATGAGCAGTTCTTC.